The count of the clone carrying this T cell receptor (beta chain) is one. Its antigen remains unidentified. This sample was included in a study of cytomegalovirus exposure and HLA in healthy donors. The PCR used 60 Vbeta and 13 Jbeta primers. Method: immunoSEQ multiplex PCR; TCRdb's copy keeps in-frame clones and lacks some. The table includes 75,000 to 100,000 clones, just under 80% detected once. Trimming cost V 7 bases and J 0 bases, with 16 bases left between them. There are 16 residues in the CDR3. Germline V gives CDR1 GTSNPN, CDR2 SVGIG (reference sequence). Findings and caveats of the study: In a later analysis, several top co-occurrence clusters appeared linked to parvovirus B19, influenza, CMV and Epstein-Barr virus. Follow-up analysis later connected one missense variant in DCLRE1C with trimming of TCR beta V- and J-genes.

The V gene is TRBV30, the J gene TRBJ1-6; D might be TRBD1 (5 bases). The clonotype comes from a young man in good health and CMV-seronegative. The sequenced material came from PBMCs. The CDR3 DNA is TGTGCCTCACAGCAGGGCCATAGCTCCTATAATTCACCCCTCCACTTT. Encoded protein: CASQQGHSSYNSPLHF.